Below are 3 T cell receptor beta chains sequenced from a single sample in a study of CD8+ T cells in alopecia areata. Treatment described: oral pan-JAK inhibitor, 5-10 mg twice daily. TCR sequencing used cDNA made by reverse transcription of extracted RNA. Clones were sequenced by immunoSEQ multiplex PCR, and TCRdb holds only the in-frame ones, with some missing. The table has around 200,000 clones, about three fifths seen once. Here the sequenced sample was CD8+ T cells sorted from blood, taken at week 24, from a patient treated with tofacitinib. The source is a human donor with alopecia areata.

This rearrangement joins TRBV4-1 to TRBJ1-5, with D unclear. The CDR3 totals 17 residues. V lost 1 base to trimming and J lost 6 bases, with 19 bases between them. Germline V gives CDR1 MGHRA, CDR2 YSYEKL. CDR3 residues: CASSQVVGSPRLQPQHF. The CDR3 DNA is TGCGCCAGCAGCCAAGTAGTGGGCAGCCCTCGGCTTCAGCCCCAGCATTTT.

J is TRBJ1-1 and V is TRBV6-6, with D hard to call. CDR3 length: 13 amino acids. Per germline, CDR1 MNHNY and CDR2 SVGAGI (reference sequence). The V and J ends lost 0 bases and 11 bases respectively, with 13 bases between them. The CDR3 loop is CASSYSSNTEAFF. The CDR3, as DNA: TGTGCCAGCAGTTACTCGAGTAATACAGAGGCTTTCTTT.

The chain has TRBV9 and TRBJ1-1; no firm D call. V lost 3 bases to trimming and J lost 11 bases, with 11 bases between them. Germline lookup yields CDR1 SGDLS and CDR2 YYNGEE. The CDR3 spans 11 residues. The CDR3 nucleotides are TGTGCCAGCAGCGGGAGGACGTCGGCTTTCTTT. It yields the protein CASSGRTSAFF.